This T cell receptor beta chain comes out of a study of response to subunit inactivated influenza vaccine. Overall study results and limits: Authors suggested each seasonal flu vaccination may recruit only limited numbers of new T cells.

MiXCR, run by TCRdb on the RT-PCR reads, gives a single entry per CDR3 protein. This table has more than 400,000 distinct CDR3 sequences, about 7.2% appearing once. CDR3 length: 18 residues. With V trimmed by 4 bases and J by 8 bases, 13 bases remained unmatched. CDR1 is SGHRS, CDR2 YFSETQ, per germline. This clonotype was observed at least ten times. Its antigen is as yet unknown. This chain joins TRBV5-1 and TRBJ2-1, with TRBD2 identical over 15 bases. Sequencing used PBMCs from blood, obtained less than 30 months after vaccination. The source of this sequence is a man aged 50 to 69 who received an inactivated influenza vaccine. In nucleotides, the CDR3 is TGCGCCAGCAGCCCCCGGACTAGCGGGAGGGCCTCCCTCCATGAGCAGTTCTTC. Protein product: CASSPRTSGRASLHEQFF.